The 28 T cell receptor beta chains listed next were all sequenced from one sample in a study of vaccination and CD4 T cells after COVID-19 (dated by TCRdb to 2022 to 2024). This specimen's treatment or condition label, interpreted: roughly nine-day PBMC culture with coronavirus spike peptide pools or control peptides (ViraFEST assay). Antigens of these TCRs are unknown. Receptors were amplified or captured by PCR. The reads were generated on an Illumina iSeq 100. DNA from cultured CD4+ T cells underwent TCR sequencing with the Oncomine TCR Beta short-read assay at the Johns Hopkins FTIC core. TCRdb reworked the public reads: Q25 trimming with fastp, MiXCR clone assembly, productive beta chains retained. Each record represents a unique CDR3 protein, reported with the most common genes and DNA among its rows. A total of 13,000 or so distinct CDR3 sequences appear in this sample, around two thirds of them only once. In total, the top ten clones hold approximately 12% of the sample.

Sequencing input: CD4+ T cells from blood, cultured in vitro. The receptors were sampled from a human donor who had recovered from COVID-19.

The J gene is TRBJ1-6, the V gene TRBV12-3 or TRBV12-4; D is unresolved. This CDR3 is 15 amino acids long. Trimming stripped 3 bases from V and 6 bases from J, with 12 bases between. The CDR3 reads CASSFLRGTNSPLHF. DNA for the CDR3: TGTGCCAGCAGTTTTCTACGGGGAACTAATTCACCCCTCCACTTT.

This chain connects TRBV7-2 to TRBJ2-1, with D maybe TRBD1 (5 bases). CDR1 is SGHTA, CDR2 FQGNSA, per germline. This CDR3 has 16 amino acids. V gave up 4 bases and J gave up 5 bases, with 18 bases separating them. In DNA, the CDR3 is TGTGCCAGCAGCTCCTCTGTGGGGCTGGTTGACAATGAGCAGTTCTTC. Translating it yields CASSSSVGLVDNEQFF.

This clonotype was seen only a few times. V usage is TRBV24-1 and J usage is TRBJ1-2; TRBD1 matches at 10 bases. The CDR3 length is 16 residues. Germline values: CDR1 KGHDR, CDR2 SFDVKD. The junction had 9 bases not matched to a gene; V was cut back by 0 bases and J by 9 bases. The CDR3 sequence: CATSDLLPGQGFRYTF. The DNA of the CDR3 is TGTGCCACCAGTGATTTGTTGCCGGGACAGGGGTTTCGCTACACCTTC.

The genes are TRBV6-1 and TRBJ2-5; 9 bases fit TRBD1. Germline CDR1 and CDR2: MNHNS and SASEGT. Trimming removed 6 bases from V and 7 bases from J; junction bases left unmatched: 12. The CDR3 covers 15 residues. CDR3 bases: TGTGCCAGCAGACCGGGACAGGGAGCCTCTGGGACCCAGTACTTC. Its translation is CASRPGQGASGTQYF.

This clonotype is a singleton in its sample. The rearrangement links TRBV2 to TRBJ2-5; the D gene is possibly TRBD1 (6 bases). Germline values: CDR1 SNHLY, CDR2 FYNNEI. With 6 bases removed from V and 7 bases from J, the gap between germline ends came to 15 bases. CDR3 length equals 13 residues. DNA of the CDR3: TGTGCCAGCAGGCACAGGGACGAGGGGACCCAGTACTTC. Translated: CASRHRDEGTQYF.

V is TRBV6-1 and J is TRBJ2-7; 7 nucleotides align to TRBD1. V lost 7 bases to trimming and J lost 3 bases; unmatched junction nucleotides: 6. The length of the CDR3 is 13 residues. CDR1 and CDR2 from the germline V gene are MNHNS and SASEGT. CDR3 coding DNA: TGTGCCAGCACCGGGACAGAAGACTACGAGCAGTACTTC. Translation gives CASTGTEDYEQYF.

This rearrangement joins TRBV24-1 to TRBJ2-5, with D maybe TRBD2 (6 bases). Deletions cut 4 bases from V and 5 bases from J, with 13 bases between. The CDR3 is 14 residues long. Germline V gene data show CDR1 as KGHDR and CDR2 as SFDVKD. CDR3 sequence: CATSEHAGRETQYF. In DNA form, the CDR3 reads TGTGCCACCAGTGAGCATGCGGGACGGGAGACCCAGTACTTC.

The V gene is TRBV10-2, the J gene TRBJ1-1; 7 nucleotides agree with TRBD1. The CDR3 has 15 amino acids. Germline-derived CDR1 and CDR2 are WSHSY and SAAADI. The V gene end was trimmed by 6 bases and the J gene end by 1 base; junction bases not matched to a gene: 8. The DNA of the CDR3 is TGCGCCAGCAGGCGAACAACAGGGGCGAACACTGAAGCTTTCTTT. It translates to CASRRTTGANTEAFF.

CDR3 nucleotide sequence: TGTGCCAGCAGTGGCCAGGAGGAGATGAACACTGAAGCTTTCTTT. This gives the protein CASSGQEEMNTEAFF. This chain uses TRBV25-1 with TRBJ1-1; D is unresolved. From germline, CDR1 is MGHDK and CDR2 SYGVNS. V gave up 4 bases and J gave up 0 bases, with 12 bases separating them. This CDR3 is built from 15 residues.

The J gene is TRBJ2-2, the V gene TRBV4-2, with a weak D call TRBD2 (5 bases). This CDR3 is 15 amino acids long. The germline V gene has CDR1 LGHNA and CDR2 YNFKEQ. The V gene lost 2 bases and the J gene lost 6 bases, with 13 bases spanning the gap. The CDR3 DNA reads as TGTGCCAGCAGCCAACCCCAGCTGGAGGCCGGGGAGCTGTTTTTT. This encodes CASSQPQLEAGELFF.

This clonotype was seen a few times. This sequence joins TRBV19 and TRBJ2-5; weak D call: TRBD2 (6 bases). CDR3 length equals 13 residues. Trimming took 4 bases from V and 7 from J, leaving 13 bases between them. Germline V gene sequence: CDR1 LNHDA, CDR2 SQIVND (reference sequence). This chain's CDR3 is CASSTGLGGTQYF. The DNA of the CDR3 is TGTGCCAGTAGTACCGGATTGGGGGGGACCCAGTACTTC.

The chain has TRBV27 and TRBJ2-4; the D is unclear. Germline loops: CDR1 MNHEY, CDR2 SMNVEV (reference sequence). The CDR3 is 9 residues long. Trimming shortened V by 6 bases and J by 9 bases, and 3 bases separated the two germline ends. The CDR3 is CASRGIQYF. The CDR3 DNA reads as TGTGCCAGCAGGGGCATTCAGTACTTC.

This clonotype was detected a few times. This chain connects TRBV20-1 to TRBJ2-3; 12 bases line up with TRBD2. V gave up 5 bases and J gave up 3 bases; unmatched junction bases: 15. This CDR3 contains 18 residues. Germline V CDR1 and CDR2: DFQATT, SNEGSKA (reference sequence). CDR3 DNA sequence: TGCAGTGCTTCGCAAGGGGGGATGACTAGCGGGAGTACAGATACGCAGTATTTT. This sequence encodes CSASQGGMTSGSTDTQYF.

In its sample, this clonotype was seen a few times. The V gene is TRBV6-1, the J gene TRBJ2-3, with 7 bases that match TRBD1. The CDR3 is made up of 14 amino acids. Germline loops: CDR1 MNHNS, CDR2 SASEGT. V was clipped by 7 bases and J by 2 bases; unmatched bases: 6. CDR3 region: CASTQDRFTDTQYF. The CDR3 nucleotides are TGTGCCAGCACCCAGGACAGGTTCACAGATACGCAGTATTTT.

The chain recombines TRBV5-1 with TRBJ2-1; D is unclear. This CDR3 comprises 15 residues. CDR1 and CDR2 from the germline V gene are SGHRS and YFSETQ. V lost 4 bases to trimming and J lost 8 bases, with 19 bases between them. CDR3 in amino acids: CASSPTPDSLDEQFF. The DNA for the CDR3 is TGCGCCAGCAGCCCGACGCCAGACTCGCTGGATGAGCAGTTCTTC.

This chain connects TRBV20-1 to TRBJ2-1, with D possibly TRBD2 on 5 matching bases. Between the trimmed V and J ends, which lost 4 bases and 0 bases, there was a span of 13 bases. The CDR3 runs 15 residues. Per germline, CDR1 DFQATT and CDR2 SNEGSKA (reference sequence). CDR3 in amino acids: CSAIFRGSSYNEQFF. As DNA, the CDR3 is TGCAGTGCTATTTTCCGTGGGAGCTCCTACAATGAGCAGTTCTTC.

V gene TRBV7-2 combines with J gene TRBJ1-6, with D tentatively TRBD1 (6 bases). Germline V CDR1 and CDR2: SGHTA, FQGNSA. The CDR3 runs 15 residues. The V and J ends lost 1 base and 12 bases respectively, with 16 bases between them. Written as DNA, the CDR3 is TGTGCCAGCAGCTTAGGGGGGGCGCAATCCGGACCCCTCCACTTT. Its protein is CASSLGGAQSGPLHF.

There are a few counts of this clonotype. CDR3 protein: CASTYSSGRYTGELFF. The DNA for the CDR3 is TGTGCCAGCACCTACTCTAGCGGGAGGTACACCGGGGAGCTGTTTTTT. This chain joins TRBV6-2 or TRBV6-3 and TRBJ2-2; 11 bases agree with TRBD2. The J segment lost 3 bases and the V segment lost 7 bases, leaving 7 bases of the junction unmatched. CDR3 size: 16 residues. CDR1 MNHEY and CDR2 SVGEGT come from the germline V gene.

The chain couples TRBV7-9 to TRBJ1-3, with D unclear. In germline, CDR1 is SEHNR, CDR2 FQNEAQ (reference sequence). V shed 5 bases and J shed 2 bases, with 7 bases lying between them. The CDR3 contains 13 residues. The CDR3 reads CASSQSAGNTIYF. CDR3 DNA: TGTGCCAGCAGCCAGTCGGCTGGAAACACCATATATTTT.

CDR3 sequence: CASSTDTLEQYF. The CDR3 bases are TGTGCCAGCAGTACGGACACCCTTGAGCAGTACTTC. The chain recombines TRBV28 with TRBJ2-7, with D possibly being TRBD1 (5 bases). The V end lost 5 bases, the J end lost 7 bases, and 12 bases lay between the germline ends. CDR3 length: 12 amino acids. Germline-derived CDR1 and CDR2 are MDHEN and SYDVKM.

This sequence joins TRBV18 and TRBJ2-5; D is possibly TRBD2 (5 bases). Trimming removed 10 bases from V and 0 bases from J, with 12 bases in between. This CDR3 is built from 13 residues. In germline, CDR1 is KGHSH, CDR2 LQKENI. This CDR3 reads CANSRGYQETQYF. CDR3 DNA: TGTGCCAACTCTAGAGGGTACCAAGAGACCCAGTACTTC.

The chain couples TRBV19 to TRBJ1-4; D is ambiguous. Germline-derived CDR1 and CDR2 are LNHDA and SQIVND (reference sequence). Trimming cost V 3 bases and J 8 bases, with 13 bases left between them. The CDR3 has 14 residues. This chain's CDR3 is CASSMSPGTEKLFF. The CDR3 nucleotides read TGTGCCAGTAGTATGAGCCCCGGCACGGAAAAACTGTTTTTT.

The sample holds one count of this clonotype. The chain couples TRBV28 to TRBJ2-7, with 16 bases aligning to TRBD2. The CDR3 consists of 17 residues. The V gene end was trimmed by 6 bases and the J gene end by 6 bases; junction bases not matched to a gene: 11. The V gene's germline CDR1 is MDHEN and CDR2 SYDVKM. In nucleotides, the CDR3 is TGTGCCAGCAGCCCCCCGATGGGACTAGCGGGAGGGCGCGAGCAGTACTTC. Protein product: CASSPPMGLAGGREQYF. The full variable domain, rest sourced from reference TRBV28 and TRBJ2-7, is DVKVTQSSRYLVKRTGEKVFLECVQDMDHENMFWYRQDPGLGLRLIYFSYDVKMKEKGDIPEGYSVSREKKERFSLILESASTNQTSMYLCASSPPMGLAGGREQYFGPGTRLTVT.

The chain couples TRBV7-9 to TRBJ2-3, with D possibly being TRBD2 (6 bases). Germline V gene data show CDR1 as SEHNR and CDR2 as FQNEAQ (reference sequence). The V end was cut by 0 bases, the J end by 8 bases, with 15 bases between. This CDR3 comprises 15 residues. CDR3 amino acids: CASSLAGDSLATQYF. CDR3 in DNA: TGTGCCAGCAGCTTAGCGGGGGACTCTCTTGCTACGCAGTATTTT.

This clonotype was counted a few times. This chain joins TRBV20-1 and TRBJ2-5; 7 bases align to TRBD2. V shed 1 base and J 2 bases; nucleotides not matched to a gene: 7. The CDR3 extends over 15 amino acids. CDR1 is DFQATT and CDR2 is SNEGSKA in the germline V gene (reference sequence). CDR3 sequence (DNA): TGCAGTGCTAGAGTAGCGGGTGGGTTTCAAGAGACCCAGTACTTC. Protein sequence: CSARVAGGFQETQYF.

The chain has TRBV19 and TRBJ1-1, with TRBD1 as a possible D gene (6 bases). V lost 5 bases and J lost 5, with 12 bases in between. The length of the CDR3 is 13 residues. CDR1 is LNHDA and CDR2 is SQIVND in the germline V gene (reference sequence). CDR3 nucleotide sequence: TGTGCCAGTAGTCTCGGGGGCGGGACTGAAGCTTTCTTT. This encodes CASSLGGGTEAFF.

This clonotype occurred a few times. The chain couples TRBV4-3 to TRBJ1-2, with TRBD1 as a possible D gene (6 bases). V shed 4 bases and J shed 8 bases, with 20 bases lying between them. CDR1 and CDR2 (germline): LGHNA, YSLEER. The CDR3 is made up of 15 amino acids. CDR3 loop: CASSLGEGEGRGYTF. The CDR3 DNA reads TGCGCCAGCAGCCTAGGGGAGGGGGAAGGGAGAGGCTACACCTTC.

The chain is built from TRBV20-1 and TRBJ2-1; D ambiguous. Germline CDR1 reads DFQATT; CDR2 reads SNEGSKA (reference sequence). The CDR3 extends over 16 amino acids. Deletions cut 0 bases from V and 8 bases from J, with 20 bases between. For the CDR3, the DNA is TGCAGTGCTAGAGATCGAATCCGGCTCCGTTGGCATGAGCAGTTCTTC. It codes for CSARDRIRLRWHEQFF.